Given below is one T cell receptor beta chain in context. What it binds is not known. The junction differs from germline at one of its ends, possibly a read error. CDR3 length: 16 amino acids. Germline values: CDR1 MNHNS, CDR2 SASEGT. The data originate from a study of tumor-infiltrating lymphocytes in primary liver carcinoma. Overall study results and limits: Overlap in tumor-adjacent and tumor-blood pairs fell below that of tumor region pairs. Tumor samples exhibited a significantly greater top-250-clone fraction than blood samples (p = 0.039).

TCR beta cDNA was reverse-transcribed from about 550 ng of total RNA. The reaction used a constant-region primer and ProtoScript II reverse transcriptase. Three nested multiplex PCR rounds of slightly modified ARM-PCR generated TCR beta libraries. It was with TRBV1-TRBV30 forward primers and a C-beta reverse primer that the first two PCR rounds were run, at approximately 10 cycles each. TCRdb re-analysed the multiplex PCR reads in MiXCR, keeping a single row per CDR3 protein. The sample has fewer than 400,000 distinct CDR3 sequences, approximately 60% seen once. Blood RNA came from unsorted whole blood; germline DNA was also extracted.

The sequence derives from a man aged 35 to 55 with primary liver carcinoma and hepatitis B virus infection. The gene calls are TRBV6-1 and TRBJ2-1; 7 bases align to TRBD1. The sample comprised peripheral blood. The chain's CDR3 is CASSGIGGRGPNEQFF. CDR3 coding DNA: TGTGCTAGCAGTGGGATAGGGGGCCGTGGTCCCAATGAGCAGTTCTTC.